This T cell receptor beta chain was sequenced in a study of blood T cells in healthy people across ages. Overall study results and limits: CMV infection status of these donors was not known.

This clonotype occurred once. What it binds is unknown. With a J-beta primer mix and a sample-barcoded 5' primer, a second PCR ran 7 to 11 cycles. MiXCR, run by TCRdb on the 5' RACE reads, gives a single entry per CDR3 protein. This table has around 820,000 distinct CDR3 sequences, around 25% appearing once. The CDR3 spans 15 residues. CDR1 and CDR2 from the germline V gene are SGHRS and YFSETQ. The V and J ends lost 2 bases and 4 bases, in that order; junction bases with no gene match: 7. At least 7 million PBMCs were isolated per sample. The same sample was also used in a study of T cells of mothers and their children. That paper notes: M1S, a second-PCR primer, added sample barcodes and 2-4 random nucleotides. The study obtained over 8 million TCR beta CDR3 reads per mother and some 3 million per child.

The clonotype was recovered from a boy younger than 18 in good health. Sequencing was done on a sample of blood. The gene calls are TRBV5-1 and TRBJ1-2; 8 nucleotides align to TRBD1. CDR3 region: CASSFGTGNPYGYTF. For the CDR3, the DNA is TGCGCCAGCAGCTTTGGGACAGGCAACCCCTATGGCTACACCTTC.